This TCR beta chain was observed in a study of tumor-infiltrating lymphocytes in primary liver carcinoma. To note about this clonotype: Its cognate antigen is unknown.

From around 18-30 mg of unsorted bulk tissue, DNA and RNA were co-extracted together. cDNA specific to TCR beta was made from around 450 ng of total RNA, with a constant-region primer employed for priming. ARM-PCR, slightly modified, supplied the TCR beta libraries through three nested multiplex PCR rounds. A C-beta reverse primer was combined with TRBV1-TRBV30 forward primers in the first two PCR rounds, and each round had around 11 cycles. Using its own MiXCR run on the multiplex PCR reads, TCRdb lists one record per CDR3 protein. The table lists about 97,000 distinct CDR3 sequences, approximately 70% of them singletons. General study findings and limits: Compared with blood, tumor repertoires held significantly more in their top 250 clones. Pairs comparing tumor with adjacent tissue or blood overlapped less than pairs drawn from tumor regions.

This CDR3 has 14 residues. Germline trimming cut 6 bases from V and 13 bases from J; bases unmatched to any gene: 16. This chain links TRBV12-3 or TRBV12-4 with TRBJ2-5; TRBD2 aligns across 8 bases. Material: liver tumor tissue from sampling region 2. Described subset: tumor region T2, inferior pole. This clonotype was obtained from a woman aged 55-69 years with primary liver carcinoma and hepatitis B virus infection. The CDR3 DNA sequence: TGTGCCAGCAGACGACGGGAGGGCCGGGGAGCCCGGTACTTC. Translated, it gives CASRRREGRGARYF.